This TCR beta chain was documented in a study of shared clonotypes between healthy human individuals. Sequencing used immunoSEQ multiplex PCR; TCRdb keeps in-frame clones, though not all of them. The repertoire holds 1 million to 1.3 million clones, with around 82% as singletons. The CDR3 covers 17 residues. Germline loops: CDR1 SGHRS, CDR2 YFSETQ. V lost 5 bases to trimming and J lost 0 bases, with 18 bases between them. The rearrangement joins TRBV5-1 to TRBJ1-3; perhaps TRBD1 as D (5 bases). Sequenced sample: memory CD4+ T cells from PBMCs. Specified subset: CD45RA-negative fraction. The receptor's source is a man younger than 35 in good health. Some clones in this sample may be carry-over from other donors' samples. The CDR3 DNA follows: TGCGCCAGCAGTCGGACAACTACCACAGTCTCTGGAAACACCATATATTTT. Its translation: CASSRTTTTVSGNTIYF. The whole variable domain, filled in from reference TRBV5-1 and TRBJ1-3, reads KAGVTQTPRYLIKTRGQQVTLSCSPISGHRSVSWYQQTPGQGLQFLFEYFSETQRNKGNFPGRFSGRQFSNSRSEMNVSTLELGDSALYLCASSRTTTTVSGNTIYFGEGSWLTVV.